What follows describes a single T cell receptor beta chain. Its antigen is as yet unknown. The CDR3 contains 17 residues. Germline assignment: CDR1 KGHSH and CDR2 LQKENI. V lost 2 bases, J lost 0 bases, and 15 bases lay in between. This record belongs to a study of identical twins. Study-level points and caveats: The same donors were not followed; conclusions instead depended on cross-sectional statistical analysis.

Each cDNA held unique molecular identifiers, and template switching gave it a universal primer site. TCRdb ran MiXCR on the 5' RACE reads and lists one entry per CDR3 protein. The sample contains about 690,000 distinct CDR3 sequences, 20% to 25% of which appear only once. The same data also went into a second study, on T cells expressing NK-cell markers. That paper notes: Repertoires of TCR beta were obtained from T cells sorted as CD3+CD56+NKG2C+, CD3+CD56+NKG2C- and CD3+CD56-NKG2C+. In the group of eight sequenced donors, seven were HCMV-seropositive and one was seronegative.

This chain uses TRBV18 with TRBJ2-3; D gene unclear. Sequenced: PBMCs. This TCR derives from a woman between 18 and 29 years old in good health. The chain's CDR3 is CASSPALKAASTDTQYF. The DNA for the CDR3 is TGTGCCAGCTCACCAGCCTTGAAGGCGGCAAGCACAGATACGCAGTATTTT. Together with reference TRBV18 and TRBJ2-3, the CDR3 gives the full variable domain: NAGVMQNPRHLVRRRGQEARLRCSPMKGHSHVYWYRQLPEEGLKFMVYLQKENIIDESGMPKERFSAEFPKEGPSILRIQQVVRGDSAAYFCASSPALKAASTDTQYFGPGTRLTVL.